Listed below are T cell receptor beta chains from one sample, sequenced in a study of vaccination and CD4 T cells after COVID-19. No cognate antigen is known for these TCRs. TCRdb analysed the PCR reads with MiXCR anew, one entry per CDR3 protein. In the table there are around 18,000 distinct CDR3 sequences, 35% to 45% of which are singletons. The sample consisted of CD4+ T cells from blood, cultured in vitro, taken before SARS-CoV-2 vaccination. The receptors here all came from a human donor who received a COVID-19 vaccine. The CDR3 runs from the conserved cysteine through the conserved F or W. Fields, in order: V gene, J gene, D gene, clone size, CDR3 DNA, CDR3 protein. A D gene is named only where the DNA matches it firmly. Some rows have no size entry. The others give once, few or many, or a class for an expanded clone.

TRBV18,TRBJ2-5,.,.,TGTGCCAGCTCACCACCGAGTATAGGGGGGGAAGAGACCCAGTACTTC,CASSPPSIGGEETQYF
TRBV7-9,TRBJ2-7,.,.,TGTGCCAGCAGCTTAGAGCAGGGCTACGAGCAGTACTTC,CASSLEQGYEQYF
TRBV20-1,TRBJ1-2,.,.,TGCAGTGCTAGAGACGACGGAACTAGTTTCCTCTATGGCTACACCTTC,CSARDDGTSFLYGYTF
TRBV7-8,TRBJ2-5,TRBD2,.,TGTGCCAGCAGCTTAGGACCCGGGACTAGCGGCCAAGAGACCCAGTACTTC,CASSLGPGTSGQETQYF
TRBV6-1,TRBJ1-1,.,.,TGTGCCAGCAGATCTACAGGGATGGTGGCTGAAGCTTTCTTT,CASRSTGMVAEAFF
TRBV7-9,TRBJ1-1,.,.,TGTGCCAGCAGCTTACCAGGGGAGAATGGTGAAGCTTTCTTT,CASSLPGENGEAFF
TRBV5-4,TRBJ2-7,.,.,TGTGCCAGCAGCTTGGTCGAGGGCCACACCCCTTTCTTC,CASSLVEGHTPFF
TRBV2,TRBJ1-4,TRBD1,.,TGTGCCAGCAAGAGACAGGGGCCCGTGGATGAAAAACTGTTTTTT,CASKRQGPVDEKLFF
TRBV21-1,TRBJ1-6,.,few,TGTGCCAGCACCCCGGGACAGGGTGAGAAAGATTCACCCCTCCACTTT,CASTPGQGEKDSPLHF
TRBV10-3,TRBJ2-5,TRBD1,few,TGTGCCATCAGTGTTTACAGGGGGAAGCGAGAGACCCAGTACTTC,CAISVYRGKRETQYF
TRBV12-3/TRBV12-4,TRBJ2-5,TRBD1,.,TGTGCCAGCAGTTCGTTTTGGGCAGGGGGAGTCCAAGAGACCCAGTACTTC,CASSSFWAGGVQETQYF
TRBV6-2/TRBV6-3,TRBJ2-3,TRBD2,few,TGTGCCAGCAGTACTCACTCTCCCGAAAGCGGGGGAAGCACAGATACGCAGTATTTT,CASSTHSPESGGSTDTQYF
TRBV10-1,TRBJ2-7,.,.,TGCGCCAGCAGTGCTAGCAATCTCGGGTACGAGCGGTACTTC,CASSASNLGYERYF
TRBV19,TRBJ1-2,TRBD1,few,TGTGCCAGTAGTGCCGGGACAGGGTCCTATGGCTACACCTTC,CASSAGTGSYGYTF
TRBV2,TRBJ1-2,.,.,TGTGCCAGCAGTGAAGCGCGGGCAGGGGGCTACACCTTC,CASSEARAGGYTF
TRBV6-5,TRBJ2-5,TRBD2,.,TGTGCCAGCAGTTACTCAGCGGGGGGATTGGAGACCCAGTACTTC,CASSYSAGGLETQYF
TRBV7-3,TRBJ2-1,TRBD2,.,TGTGCCAGCAGCCCCCGCACTAGCGGGGGGAACAATGAGCAGTTCTTC,CASSPRTSGGNNEQFF
TRBV12-3/TRBV12-4,TRBJ1-1,.,few,TGTGCCAGCTCAGCGGAGAGGGGGTTGAACCCCACTGAAGCTTTCTTT,CASSAERGLNPTEAFF
TRBV7-2,TRBJ2-2,.,.,TGTGCCAGCAGCTTAGCGGGGGGGCCCGTCGGGGAGCTGTTTTTT,CASSLAGGPVGELFF
TRBV30,TRBJ2-2,.,.,TGTGCCTGGAGTGTTAGTGAGGGAGCGAACACCGGGGAGCTGTTTTTT,CAWSVSEGANTGELFF
TRBV7-9,TRBJ1-2,.,few,TGTGCCAGCAGCTTTTCCGGACAGCCAAACTATGGCTACACCTTC,CASSFSGQPNYGYTF
TRBV30,TRBJ1-1,TRBD1,.,TGTGCCTGGAACCCAGGGGGCTCTGGGGCTTTCTTT,CAWNPGGSGAFF